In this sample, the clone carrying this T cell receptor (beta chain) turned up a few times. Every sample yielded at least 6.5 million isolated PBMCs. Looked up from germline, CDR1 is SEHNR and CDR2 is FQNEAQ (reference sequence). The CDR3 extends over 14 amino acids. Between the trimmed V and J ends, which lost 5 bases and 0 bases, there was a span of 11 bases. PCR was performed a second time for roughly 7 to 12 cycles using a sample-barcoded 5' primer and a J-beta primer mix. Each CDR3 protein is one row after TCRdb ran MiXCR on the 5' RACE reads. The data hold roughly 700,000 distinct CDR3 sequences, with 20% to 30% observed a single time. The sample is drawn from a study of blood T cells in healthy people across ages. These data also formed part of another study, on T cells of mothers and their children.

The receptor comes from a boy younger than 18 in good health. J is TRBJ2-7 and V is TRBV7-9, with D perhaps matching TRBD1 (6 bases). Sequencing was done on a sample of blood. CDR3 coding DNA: TGTGCCAGCAGCCACCGGGACACCTCCTACGAGCAGTACTTC. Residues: CASSHRDTSYEQYF.